This TCR beta chain was documented in a study of early T cells in non-severe SARS-CoV-2 infection. The germline CDR1 and CDR2 sequences are SEHNR and FQNEAQ (reference sequence). This CDR3 has 16 amino acids. TCRdb processed the 5' RACE reads anew with MiXCR; each CDR3 protein has one entry. The table has 50,000 to 60,000 distinct CDR3 sequences, about 9.4% seen once. In its sample, this clonotype was seen many times. Relative to the germline gene, one junction end is altered; a read error may explain this. The receptor comes from an adult who was a healthcare worker with PCR-confirmed SARS-CoV-2 infection or an uninfected control (not recorded which). Sequenced: whole blood. The chain carries TRBV7-9 and TRBJ2-5, with 10 bases fitting TRBD2. CDR3 coding DNA: TGTGCCAGCAGATTAGGTACTAGCGGGGAAGAAGAGACCCAGTACTTC. It is translated as CASRLGTSGEEETQYF.